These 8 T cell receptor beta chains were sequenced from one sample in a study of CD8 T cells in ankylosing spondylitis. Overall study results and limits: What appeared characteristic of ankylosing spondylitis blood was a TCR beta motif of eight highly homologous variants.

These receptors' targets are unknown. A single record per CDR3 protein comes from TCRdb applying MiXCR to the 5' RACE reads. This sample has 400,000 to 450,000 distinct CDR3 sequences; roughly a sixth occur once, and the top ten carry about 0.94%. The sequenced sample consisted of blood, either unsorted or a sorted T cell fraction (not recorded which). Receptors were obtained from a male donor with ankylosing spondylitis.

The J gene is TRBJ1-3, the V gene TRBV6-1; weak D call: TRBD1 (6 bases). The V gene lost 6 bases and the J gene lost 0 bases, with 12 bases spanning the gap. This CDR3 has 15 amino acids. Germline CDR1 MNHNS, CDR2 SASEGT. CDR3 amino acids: CASRNTGISGNTIYF. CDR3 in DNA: TGTGCCAGCAGAAACACAGGGATCTCTGGAAACACCATATATTTT.

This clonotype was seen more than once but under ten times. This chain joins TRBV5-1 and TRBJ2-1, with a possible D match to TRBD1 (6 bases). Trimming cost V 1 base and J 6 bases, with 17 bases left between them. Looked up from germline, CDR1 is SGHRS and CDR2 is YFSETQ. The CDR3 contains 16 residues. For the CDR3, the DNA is TGCGCCAGCAGCTTGATTGTGGGGGCTGGGACCAATGAGCAGTTCTTC. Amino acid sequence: CASSLIVGAGTNEQFF. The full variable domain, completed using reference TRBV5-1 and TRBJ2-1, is KAGVTQTPRYLIKTRGQQVTLSCSPISGHRSVSWYQQTPGQGLQFLFEYFSETQRNKGNFPGRFSGRQFSNSRSEMNVSTLELGDSALYLCASSLIVGAGTNEQFFGPGTRLTVL.

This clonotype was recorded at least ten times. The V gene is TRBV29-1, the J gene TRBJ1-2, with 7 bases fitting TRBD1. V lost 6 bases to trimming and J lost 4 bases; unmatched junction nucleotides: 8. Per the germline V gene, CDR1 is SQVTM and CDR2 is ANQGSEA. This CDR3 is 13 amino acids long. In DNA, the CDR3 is TGCAGCGTCCTTATGGGACAGACCTATGGCTACACCTTC. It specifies CSVLMGQTYGYTF.

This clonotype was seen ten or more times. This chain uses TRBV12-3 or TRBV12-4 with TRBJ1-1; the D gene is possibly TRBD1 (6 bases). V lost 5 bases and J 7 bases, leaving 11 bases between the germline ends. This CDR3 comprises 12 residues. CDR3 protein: CASSLRQVEAFF. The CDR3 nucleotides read TGTGCCAGCAGTCTCCGACAGGTTGAAGCTTTCTTT.

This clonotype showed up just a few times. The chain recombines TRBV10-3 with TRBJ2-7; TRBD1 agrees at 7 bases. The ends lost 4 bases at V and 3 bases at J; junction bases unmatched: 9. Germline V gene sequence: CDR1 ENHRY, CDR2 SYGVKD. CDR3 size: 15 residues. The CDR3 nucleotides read TGTGCCATCAGTGCGGTGGGACAGAACAACTACGAGCAGTACTTC. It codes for CAISAVGQNNYEQYF.

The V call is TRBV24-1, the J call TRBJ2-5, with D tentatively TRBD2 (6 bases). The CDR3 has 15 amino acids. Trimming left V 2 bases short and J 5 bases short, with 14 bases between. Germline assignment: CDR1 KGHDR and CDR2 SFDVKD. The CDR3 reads CATSDSRGGYETQYF. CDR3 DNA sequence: TGTGCCACCAGTGATTCGCGTGGGGGGTACGAGACCCAGTACTTC.

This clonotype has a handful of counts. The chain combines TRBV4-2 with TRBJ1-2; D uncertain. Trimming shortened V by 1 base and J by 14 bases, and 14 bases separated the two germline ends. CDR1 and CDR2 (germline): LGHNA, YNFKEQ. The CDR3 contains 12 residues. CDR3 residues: CASSQASDYRTF. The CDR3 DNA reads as TGTGCCAGCAGCCAAGCTTCGGACTACCGGACCTTC.

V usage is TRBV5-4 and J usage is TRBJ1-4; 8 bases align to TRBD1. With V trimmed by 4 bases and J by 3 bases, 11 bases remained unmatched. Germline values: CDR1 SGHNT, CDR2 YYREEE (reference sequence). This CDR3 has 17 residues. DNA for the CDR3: TGTGCCAGCAGCCGACCAGGGACAGGAGGCTCTAATGAAAAACTGTTTTTT. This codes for CASSRPGTGGSNEKLFF.